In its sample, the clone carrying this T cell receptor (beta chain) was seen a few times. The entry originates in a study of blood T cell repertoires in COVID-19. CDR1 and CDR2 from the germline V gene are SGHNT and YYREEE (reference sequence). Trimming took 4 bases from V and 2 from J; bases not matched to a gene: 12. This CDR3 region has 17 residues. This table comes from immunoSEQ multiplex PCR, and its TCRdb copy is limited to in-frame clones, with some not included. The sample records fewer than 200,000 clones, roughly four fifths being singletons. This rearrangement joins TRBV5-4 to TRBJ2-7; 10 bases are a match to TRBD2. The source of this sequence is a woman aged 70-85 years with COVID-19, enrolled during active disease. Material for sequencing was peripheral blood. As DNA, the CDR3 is TGTGCCAGCAGCCCTCTAGCGGGAGCCTCTGGGGCCTACGAGCAGTACTTC. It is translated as CASSPLAGASGAYEQYF.